A selection of T cell receptor beta chains follows, all from one sample in a study of OX40 agonist ivuxolimab in advanced cancers. Data came from immunoSEQ multiplex PCR; TCRdb stores just in-frame clones and leaves some out. The profile shows tens of thousands of clones, approximately 94% of them singletons. The starting material was CD4+ or CD8+ T cells sorted from blood, obtained in a trial of the OX40 agonist ivuxolimab. The receptor source for this set is an adult with an advanced solid tumor such as melanoma, head and neck, liver or kidney cancer. Each CDR3 is given with its conserved first and last residue. The D gene is left open where the match is weak. Clone size, where shown, is once, few, many, or a class for clones that have expanded.

d_call clone_size j_call v_call cdr3_nt cdr3_aa
. . TRBJ2-1 TRBV11-1 TGTGCCAGCAGCTTATTCAGCTCCTACAATGAGCAGTTCTTC CASSLFSSYNEQFF
. . TRBJ2-7 TRBV16 TGTGCCAGCTCGATCCGGATCCGAACCTACGAGCAGTACTTC CASSIRIRTYEQYF
. . TRBJ2-3 TRBV7-9 TGTGCCAGCACCATGGGGGGTACGCAGTATTTT CASTMGGTQYF
. . TRBJ2-1 TRBV4-3 TGCGCCAGCAGCCAAGTAGGACTCAATGAGCAGTTCTTC CASSQVGLNEQFF
. . TRBJ2-7 TRBV7-9 TGTGCCAGCAGCTCGATTCTAACGACCGGGACACCCTACGAGCAGTACTTC CASSSILTTGTPYEQYF
. once TRBJ2-7 TRBV1 TGCACCAGCAGGGCAAGGTTTTACGAGCAGTACTTC CTSRARFYEQYF
TRBD1 once TRBJ1-4 TRBV7-2 TGTGCCAGCCAGCGGACAGGTCCGAGGGCCCTCAATGAAAAACTGTTTTTT CASQRTGPRALNEKLFF
. . TRBJ2-7 TRBV2 TGTGCCAGCAGTGAAGTCGGGTACGAGCAGTACTTC CASSEVGYEQYF
TRBD2 . TRBJ2-7 TRBV11-2 TGTGCCAGCAGCCTTGGGAGGGCCTACGAGCAGTACTTC CASSLGRAYEQYF
TRBD1 medium-sized TRBJ2-7 TRBV2 TGTGCCAGCAGTGCGGGACAGGGGTTTATCTACGAGCAGTACTTC CASSAGQGFIYEQYF
TRBD1 . TRBJ2-3 TRBV6-5 TGTGCCAGCCAGGGGGAGCAGATATCAGATACGCAGTATTTT CASQGEQISDTQYF
. . TRBJ1-4 TRBV10-3 TGTGCCATCAGTGAGGGACGGCTTGAAAAACTGTTTTTT CAISEGRLEKLFF
. . TRBJ1-1 TRBV19 TGTGCCAGTAGTATAGAGGCGTCATTCACTGAAGCTTTCTTT CASSIEASFTEAFF
TRBD1 . TRBJ2-5 TRBV11-2 TGTGCCAGCAGTGGAGAGAAGGGGGCCTGGGAGACCCAGTACTTC CASSGEKGAWETQYF
. . TRBJ1-4 TRBV4-2 TGTGCCAGCAGCCAAGATAAATGGTTTGAAAAACTGTTTTTT CASSQDKWFEKLFF
. . TRBJ1-2 TRBV6-5 TGTGCCAGCAGTTACGGTAACGGCTATGGCTACACCTTC CASSYGNGYGYTF
TRBD2 . TRBJ2-2 TRBV9 TGTGCCAGCAGCGTAGCTGGGACTAGGCACACCGGGGAGCTGTTTTTT CASSVAGTRHTGELFF
TRBD1 . TRBJ2-4 TRBV7-9 TGTGCCAGCAGCTTAGACGACAGGGGGCTCGCCAAAAACATTCAGTACTTC CASSLDDRGLAKNIQYF
TRBD2 . TRBJ2-2 TRBV28 TGTGCCAGCAGTCTAGGGGACTATTCCGGGGAGCTGTTTTTT CASSLGDYSGELFF
. . TRBJ2-5 TRBV11-1 TGTGCCAGCAGCTTACCTGGCCCCCTGGGGACCCAGTACTTC CASSLPGPLGTQYF
. . TRBJ2-3 TRBV4-1 TGCGCCAGCAGCCCTGAACACACAGATACGCAGTATTTT CASSPEHTDTQYF
. . TRBJ1-5 TRBV7-8 TGTGCCAGCAGCTTAAATAGCAATCAGCCCCAGCATTTT CASSLNSNQPQHF
. . TRBJ2-2 TRBV27 TGTGCCAGCAGTTTGAATGACCTCTCGAACACCGGGGAGCTGTTTTTT CASSLNDLSNTGELFF
. . TRBJ2-7 TRBV10-1 TGCGCCAGCAGATACGTACAGCAATACGAGCAGTACTTC CASRYVQQYEQYF
TRBD1 . TRBJ2-5 TRBV10-3 TGTGCCATCAGTGAGTCGAAGAGGGACAGGGCGGAGACCCAGTACTTC CAISESKRDRAETQYF
. once TRBJ2-2 TRBV27 TGTGCCAGCAGTTTTATGGAGGGAATGAACACCGGGGAGCTGTTTTTT CASSFMEGMNTGELFF
TRBD1 . TRBJ2-1 TRBV18 TGTGCCAGCTCACCCTCGGACAGGACCCTCGACAATGAGCAGTTCTTC CASSPSDRTLDNEQFF
. . TRBJ2-5 TRBV7-9 TGTGCCAGCAGCTCATACACAGGGTCGGAGACCCAGTACTTC CASSSYTGSETQYF
TRBD2 . TRBJ2-7 TRBV28 TGTGCCAGCAGTTTCCCAATAGCGGGAGTTGGCGAGCAGTACTTC CASSFPIAGVGEQYF
. . TRBJ2-1 TRBV29-1 TGCAGCGTTCGGGCAGACCCCTACAATGAGCAGTTCTTC CSVRADPYNEQFF
. . TRBJ1-1 TRBV10-2 TGCGCCAGCATATTCAGGGGCTCCGACACTGAAGCTTTCTTT CASIFRGSDTEAFF
. . TRBJ2-7 TRBV19 TGTGCCAGTAGTCCCCGGACGAGCCCCTACGAGCAGTACTTC CASSPRTSPYEQYF
TRBD2 . TRBJ2-1 TRBV6-6 TGTGCCAGCAGTTACTCGTGGCTAGCGGGAGTGGGTGAGCAGTTCTTC CASSYSWLAGVGEQFF
. . TRBJ2-7 TRBV9 TGTGCCAGCAGCGCGGACCGGGAATACCACGAGCAGTACTTC CASSADREYHEQYF
. . TRBJ2-1 TRBV11-2 TGTGCCAGCAGCACGTGGACACAAAGCTCCTACAATGAGCAGTTCTTC CASSTWTQSSYNEQFF
TRBD2 . TRBJ2-1 TRBV10-2 TGCGCCAGCAGAGCGGGGACTAGCGTCAATGAGCAGTTCTTC CASRAGTSVNEQFF
TRBD2 . TRBJ2-2 TRBV7-9 TGTGCCAGCAGTGACGGACTAGCTCCCACCGGGGAGCTGTTTTTT CASSDGLAPTGELFF
. . TRBJ1-1 TRBV4-3 TGCGCCAGCAGCCAAGATTTTCCCCCCACTGAAGCTTTCTTT CASSQDFPPTEAFF
. . TRBJ1-1 TRBV5-6 TGTGCCAGCAGCCCGCCCTCCGGTAACACTGAAGCTTTCTTT CASSPPSGNTEAFF
TRBD2 . TRBJ2-7 TRBV27 TGTGCCAGCGGGGCGGGGGGACACTACGAGCAGTACTTC CASGAGGHYEQYF
. . TRBJ2-2 TRBV7-9 TGTGCCAGCAGCTTATACCCGAGCACCGGGGAGCTGTTTTTT CASSLYPSTGELFF
TRBD2 . TRBJ2-7 TRBV6-6 TGTGCCAGCAGTTACTCGGGTAGCGGGAGGGTTTACGAGCAGTACTTC CASSYSGSGRVYEQYF
TRBD2 . TRBJ2-1 TRBV7-6 TGTGCCAGCAGCTGGGAGATGGGACTAGCGGGAGGGTCGAGCTCCTACAATGAGCAGTTCTTC CASSWEMGLAGGSSSYNEQFF
. once TRBJ2-1 TRBV5-1 TGCGCCAGCAGCTTGGCGGGCGGACTCTACAATGAGCAGTTCTTC CASSLAGGLYNEQFF
TRBD2 . TRBJ2-1 TRBV19 TGTGCCAGTAGTATTATTCGACTAGCGGGAGGACCCGCCTACAATGAGCAGTTCTTC CASSIIRLAGGPAYNEQFF
TRBD2 . TRBJ2-1 TRBV14 TGTGCCAGCAGCCAAGTTCCCGGGAGGGCTTACAATGAGCAGTTCTTC CASSQVPGRAYNEQFF
. . TRBJ1-4 TRBV6-1 TGTGCCAGCAGTGAAGAGTGGAGGGACGAAAAACTGTTTTTT CASSEEWRDEKLFF
TRBD1 once TRBJ1-1 TRBV25-1 TGTGCCAGCAGTGAATGGACAGGGCTGAACACTGAAGCTTTCTTT CASSEWTGLNTEAFF
TRBD1 . TRBJ2-3 TRBV5-1 TGCGCCAGCAGCAAGGACAGGGGGTACACAGATACGCAGTATTTT CASSKDRGYTDTQYF
TRBD2 . TRBJ2-7 TRBV5-6 TGTGCCAGCAGCTTGGCCGGGACTAGCGAAGCCTACGAGCAGTACTTC CASSLAGTSEAYEQYF
. medium-sized TRBJ1-5 TRBV19 TGTGCCAGTAGTATAAGTAGGAATCAGCCCCAGCATTTT CASSISRNQPQHF
TRBD1 . TRBJ2-7 TRBV30 TGTGCCTGGAGTGGGTGGTTTGGGGACAGCGAGCAGTACTTC CAWSGWFGDSEQYF
TRBD1 . TRBJ2-7 TRBV4-3 TGCGCCAGCAGCCAAGTGACAGGGGGCTACGAGCAGTACTTC CASSQVTGGYEQYF
TRBD2 . TRBJ2-2 TRBV7-2 TGTGCCAGCAGCTCCATAGCGGGGATCACCGGGGAGCTGTTTTTT CASSSIAGITGELFF
. . TRBJ1-2 TRBV27 TGTGCCAGCAGCCCAACAGGGATGTCGGGCTACACCTTC CASSPTGMSGYTF
. . TRBJ1-5 TRBV6-5 TGTGCCAGCAGCGCAGGGGGCAATCAGCCCCAGCATTTT CASSAGGNQPQHF
. . TRBJ2-1 TRBV4-3 TGCGCCAGCAGCCCCGGACTGGACCGGTACAATGAGCAGTTCTTC CASSPGLDRYNEQFF